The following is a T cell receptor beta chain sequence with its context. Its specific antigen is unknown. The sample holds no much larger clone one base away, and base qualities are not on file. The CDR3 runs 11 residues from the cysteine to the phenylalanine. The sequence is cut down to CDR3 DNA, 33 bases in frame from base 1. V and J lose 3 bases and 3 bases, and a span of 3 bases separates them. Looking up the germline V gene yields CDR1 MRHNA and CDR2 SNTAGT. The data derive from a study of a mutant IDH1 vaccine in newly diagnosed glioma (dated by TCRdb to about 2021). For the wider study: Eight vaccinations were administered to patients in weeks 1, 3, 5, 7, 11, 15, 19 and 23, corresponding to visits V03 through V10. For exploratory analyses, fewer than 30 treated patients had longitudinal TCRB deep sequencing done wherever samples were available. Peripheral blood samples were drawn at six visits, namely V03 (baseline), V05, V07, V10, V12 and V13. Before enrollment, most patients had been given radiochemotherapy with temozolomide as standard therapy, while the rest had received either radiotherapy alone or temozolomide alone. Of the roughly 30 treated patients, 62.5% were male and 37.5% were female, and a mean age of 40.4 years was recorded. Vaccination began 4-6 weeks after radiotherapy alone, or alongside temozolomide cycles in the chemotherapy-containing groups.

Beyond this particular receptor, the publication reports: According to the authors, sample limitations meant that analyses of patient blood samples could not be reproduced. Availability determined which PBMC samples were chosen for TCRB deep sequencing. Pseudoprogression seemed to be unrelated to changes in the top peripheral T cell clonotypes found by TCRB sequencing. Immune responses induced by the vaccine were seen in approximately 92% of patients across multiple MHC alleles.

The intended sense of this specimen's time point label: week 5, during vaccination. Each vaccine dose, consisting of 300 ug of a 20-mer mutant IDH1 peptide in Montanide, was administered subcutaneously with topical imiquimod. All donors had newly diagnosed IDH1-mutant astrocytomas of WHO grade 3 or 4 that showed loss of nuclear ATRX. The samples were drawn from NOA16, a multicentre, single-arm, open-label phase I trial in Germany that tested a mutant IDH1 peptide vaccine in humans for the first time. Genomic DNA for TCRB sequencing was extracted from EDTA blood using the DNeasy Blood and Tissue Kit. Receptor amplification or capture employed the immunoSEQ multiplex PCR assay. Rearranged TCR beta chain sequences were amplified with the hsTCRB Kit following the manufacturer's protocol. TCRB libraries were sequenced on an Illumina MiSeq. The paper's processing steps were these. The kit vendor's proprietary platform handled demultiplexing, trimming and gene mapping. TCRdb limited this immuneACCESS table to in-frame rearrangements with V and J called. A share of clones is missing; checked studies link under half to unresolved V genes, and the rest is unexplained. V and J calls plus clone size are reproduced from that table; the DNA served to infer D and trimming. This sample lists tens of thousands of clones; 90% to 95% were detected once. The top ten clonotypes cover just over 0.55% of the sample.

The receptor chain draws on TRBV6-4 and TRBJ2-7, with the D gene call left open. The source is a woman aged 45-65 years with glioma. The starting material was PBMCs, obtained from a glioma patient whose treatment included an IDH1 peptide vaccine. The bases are TGTGCCAGCAGTGAAAACTACGAGCAGTACTTC. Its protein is CASSENYEQYF.